Following are 13 T cell receptor beta chains from one sample sequenced in a study of blood T cell repertoires in COVID-19. Here immunoSEQ multiplex PCR was the method, and the copy in TCRdb shows in-frame clones only, minus some. The sample has hundreds of thousands of clones, about 88% seen once; the top ten hold 2.6%. Material: PBMCs or T cells enriched from blood (not recorded which). The receptors were gathered from a man aged 55-75 years who had recovered from COVID-19.

DNA for the CDR3: TGTGCCAGTAGGATGGGACAGGCTGAAGCTTTCTTT. Translation: CASRMGQAEAFF. The chain carries TRBV19 and TRBJ1-1, with 8 bases lining up with TRBD1. Per the germline V gene, CDR1 is LNHDA and CDR2 is SQIVND (reference sequence). The J segment lost 6 bases and the V segment lost 6 bases, leaving 3 bases of the junction unmatched. The CDR3 runs to 12 residues. Variable domain in full (rest from reference TRBV19 and TRBJ1-1): DGGITQSPKYLFRKEGQNVTLSCEQNLNHDAMYWYRQDPGQGLRLIYYSQIVNDFQKGDIAEGYSVSREKKESFPLTVTSAQKNPTAFYLCASRMGQAEAFFGQGTRLTVV.

The chain carries TRBV5-1 and TRBJ2-2; 12 nucleotides line up with TRBD2. There are 16 residues in the CDR3. The V gene end was trimmed by 4 bases and the J gene end by 7 bases; junction bases not matched to a gene: 8. CDR1 SGHRS and CDR2 YFSETQ come from the germline V gene. The CDR3 DNA reads TGCGCCAGCAGCATCCGACTAGCGGGAGAGAACGGGGAGCTGTTTTTT. Protein product: CASSIRLAGENGELFF. The full variable domain, in which reference TRBV5-1 and TRBJ2-2 provide the parts outside the CDR3, is KAGVTQTPRYLIKTRGQQVTLSCSPISGHRSVSWYQQTPGQGLQFLFEYFSETQRNKGNFPGRFSGRQFSNSRSEMNVSTLELGDSALYLCASSIRLAGENGELFFGEGSRLTVL.

This clone was counted many times. At the DNA level, this CDR3 is encoded by other sequences in the same sample as well. The rearrangement links TRBV9 to TRBJ1-2; no reliable D call. The V end was cut by 2 bases, the J end by 4 bases, with 9 bases between. The germline V gene encodes CDR1 SGDLS and CDR2 YYNGEE. This CDR3 has 13 residues. The DNA of the CDR3 is TGTGCCAGCAGCGTGGGCCGGGGCTATGGCTACACCTTC. It encodes CASSVGRGYGYTF.

The V and J genes are TRBV4-2 and TRBJ2-3, with 8 bases that match TRBD2. The V and J ends lost 0 bases and 7 bases, in that order; junction bases with no gene match: 9. The CDR3 sequence is 16 residues long. In germline, CDR1 is LGHNA, CDR2 YNFKEQ. The CDR3 reads CASSQDPTGGQNTQYF. Here the CDR3 DNA reads TGTGCCAGCAGCCAAGATCCAACGGGGGGGCAGAATACGCAGTATTTT.

The chain employs TRBV11-2 and TRBJ2-1; 10 bases agree with TRBD1. Trimming at V came to 5 bases and at J to 6 bases, leaving 4 bases not matched to a gene. CDR1 is SGHAT, CDR2 FQNNGV, per germline. This CDR3 region has 14 residues. As DNA, the CDR3 is TGTGCCAGCAGCCCCGGGACAGGGGTCAATGAGCAGTTCTTC. It codes for CASSPGTGVNEQFF.

The gene calls are TRBV7-9 and TRBJ2-3; weak D call: TRBD1 (6 bases). CDR1 is SEHNR and CDR2 is FQNEAQ in the germline V gene (reference sequence). This CDR3 region has 15 residues. Between the trimmed V and J ends, which lost 0 bases and 3 bases, there was a span of 10 bases. The CDR3 nucleotides read TGTGCCAGCAGCTTAGCGGGCAGGGGTACAGATACGCAGTATTTT. Its protein product is CASSLAGRGTDTQYF.

The chain has TRBV7-2 and TRBJ2-5; D gene uncertain. The CDR3 consists of 11 residues. V shed 3 bases and J shed 5 bases, with 4 bases lying between them. Germline V lookup: CDR1 SGHTA, CDR2 FQGNSA. This CDR3 is CASSFRETQYF. The CDR3 nucleotides are TGTGCCAGCAGCTTCAGGGAGACCCAGTACTTC.

This chain links TRBV2 with TRBJ2-3, with 7 bases aligning to TRBD2. The CDR3 spans 19 residues. Per germline, CDR1 SNHLY and CDR2 FYNNEI. The trim removed 4 bases at V and 0 bases at J, leaving 16 bases unmatched. The CDR3, as DNA: TGTGCCAGCAGTGGGACGTGGCGCCTAGCGGACCGAAGCACAGATACGCAGTATTTT. Translating gives CASSGTWRLADRSTDTQYF. The variable domain in full, completed from reference TRBV2 and TRBJ2-3, reads EPEVTQTPSHQVTQMGQEVILRCVPISNHLYFYWYRQILGQKVEFLVSFYNNEISEKSEIFDDQFSVERPDGSNFTLKIRSTKLEDSAMYFCASSGTWRLADRSTDTQYFGPGTRLTVL.

V and J are TRBV19 and TRBJ2-7; 14 nucleotides align to TRBD2. V shed 6 bases and J 2 bases; nucleotides not matched to a gene: 3. The CDR3 runs to 15 residues. CDR1 is LNHDA, CDR2 SQIVND, per germline (reference sequence). CDR3 DNA: TGTGCCAGTAGAGGGACTAGCGGGGGAGCCTACGAGCAGTACTTC. Residues: CASRGTSGGAYEQYF.

This chain uses TRBV3-1 (or the pseudogene TRBV3-2) with TRBJ1-4; D may be TRBD1 (6 bases). V was shortened by 4 bases and J by 8 bases, with 20 bases between the two germline ends. CDR3 length equals 16 residues. Germline CDR1 reads LGHDT; CDR2 reads YNNKEL (reference sequence). The CDR3 here is CASSPRGGVRGEKLFF. The CDR3 coding sequence is TGTGCCAGCAGCCCCCGAGGGGGAGTGCGTGGGGAAAAACTGTTTTTT.

This clone was counted between two and nine times. The chain has TRBV4-1 and TRBJ2-2, with 11 bases that match TRBD1. The CDR3 is made up of 15 amino acids. With 3 bases clipped from V and 7 bases from J, the junction kept 4 bases outside the gene matches. CDR1 and CDR2 from the germline V gene are MGHRA and YSYEKL. The CDR3 DNA is TGCGCCAGCAGCCATGGGACAGGGGGTTTCGGGGAGCTGTTTTTT. It codes for CASSHGTGGFGELFF.

The chain has TRBV27 and TRBJ1-1, with 7 bases identical to TRBD1. Germline CDR1 is MNHEY and CDR2 is SMNVEV (reference sequence). V shed 4 bases and J 13 bases; nucleotides not matched to a gene: 9. The CDR3 has 12 amino acids. The CDR3 loop is CASSSKTGLVFF. In nucleotides, the CDR3 is TGTGCCAGCAGTTCCAAGACAGGGTTGGTTTTCTTT.

V is TRBV19 and J is TRBJ1-1; 9 bases are shared with TRBD1. V gave up 8 bases and J gave up 6 bases; unmatched junction bases: 4. Germline V gives CDR1 LNHDA, CDR2 SQIVND (reference sequence). The CDR3 contains 12 residues. CDR3 sequence reads: CASSGQGSEAFF. CDR3 bases: TGTGCCAGTTCGGGACAGGGATCTGAAGCTTTCTTT. Filled out from reference TRBV19 and TRBJ1-1, the complete variable domain reads DGGITQSPKYLFRKEGQNVTLSCEQNLNHDAMYWYRQDPGQGLRLIYYSQIVNDFQKGDIAEGYSVSREKKESFPLTVTSAQKNPTAFYLCASSGQGSEAFFGQGTRLTVV.